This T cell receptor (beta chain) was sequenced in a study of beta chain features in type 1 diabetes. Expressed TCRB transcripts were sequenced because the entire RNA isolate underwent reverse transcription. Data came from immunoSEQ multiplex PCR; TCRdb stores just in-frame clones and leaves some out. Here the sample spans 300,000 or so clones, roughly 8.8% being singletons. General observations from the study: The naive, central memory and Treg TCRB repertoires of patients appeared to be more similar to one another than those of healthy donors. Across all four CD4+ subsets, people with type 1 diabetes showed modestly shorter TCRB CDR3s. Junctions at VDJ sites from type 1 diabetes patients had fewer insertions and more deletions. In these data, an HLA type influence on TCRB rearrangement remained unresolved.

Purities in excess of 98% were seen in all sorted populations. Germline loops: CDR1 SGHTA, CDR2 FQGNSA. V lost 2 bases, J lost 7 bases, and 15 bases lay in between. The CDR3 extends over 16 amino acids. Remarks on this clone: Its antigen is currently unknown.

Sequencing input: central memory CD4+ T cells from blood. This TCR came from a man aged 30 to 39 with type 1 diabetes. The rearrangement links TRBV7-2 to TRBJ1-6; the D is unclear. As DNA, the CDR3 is TGTGCCAGCAGCTTAATTTCCGGGTTAGAGAATTCACCCCTCCACTTT. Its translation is CASSLISGLENSPLHF. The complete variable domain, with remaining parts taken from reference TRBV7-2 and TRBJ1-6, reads GAGVSQSPSNKVTEKGKDVELRCDPISGHTALYWYRQSLGQGLEFLIYFQGNSAPDKSGLPSDRFSAERTGGSVSTLTIQRTQQEDSAVYLCASSLISGLENSPLHFGNGTRLTVT.